This T cell receptor beta chain was observed in a study of regulatory T cells in long-lasting Graves disease. This clonotype has just a few counts. Deletions cut 1 base from V and 0 bases from J, with 8 bases between. CDR3 length: 15 amino acids. Germline V CDR1 and CDR2: MNHEY, SMNVEV (reference sequence). Regarding time point: persistent/refractory GD, antithyroid drugs over 5 years with positive TRAb. Extracted RNA from PBMCs served as the source of the TCR library. Patients were from an endocrinology department in Xi'an, China. Investigators prepared the TCR beta libraries by applying iRepertoire HTBI primers and Arm-PCR of CDR3 regions. TCRdb reanalysed the multiplex PCR reads using MiXCR and keeps one entry per CDR3 protein. Seen here are about 430,000 distinct CDR3 sequences, under 25% observed once, and the top ten hold roughly an eighth.

This material consisted of peripheral blood mononuclear cells (PBMCs), taken when the disease was refractory, from a patient treated with antithyroid drugs. This TCR derives from a female donor with Graves disease. The V and J genes are TRBV27 and TRBJ2-3, with unresolved D. The CDR3 is CASSLWGRSTDTQYF. Written as DNA, the CDR3 is TGTGCCAGCAGTTTATGGGGAAGAAGCACAGATACGCAGTATTTT.